These T cell receptor beta chains were read from a single sample in a study of blood T cell repertoires in COVID-19. TCRdb's table, derived via immunoSEQ multiplex PCR, lists solely in-frame clones and lacks some. Here the sample spans more than 45,000 clones, about 90% being singletons. Source material: peripheral blood. These receptors came from a human donor in a cohort sampled during active COVID-19. Both conserved end residues are trimmed from each CDR3. Some rows mark clone size as missing; the rest say once, few, many or name a class of expanded clone.

CDR3: SASWASEGYEQY
J: TRBJ2-7
V: TRBV20-1
size: .
length: 12

CDR3: ASSQDPGRVNEQF
J: TRBJ2-1
V: TRBV14
size: once
length: 13

CDR3: ASRSGTSNTGELF
J: TRBJ2-2
V: TRBV19
size: .
length: 13

CDR3: ASSPTGYEGYT
J: TRBJ1-2
V: TRBV18
size: .
length: 11

CDR3: ASSPGASSLAKNIQY
J: TRBJ2-4
V: TRBV5-6
size: .
length: 15

CDR3: ASSLGAEIYEQY
J: TRBJ2-7
V: TRBV5-1
size: .
length: 12

CDR3: ASSWTANYGYT
J: TRBJ1-2
V: TRBV3-1/TRBV3-2
size: .
length: 11

CDR3: AYRLAGGLKTQY
J: TRBJ2-5
V: TRBV5-4
size: .
length: 12

CDR3: AIRAGGDESPLH
J: TRBJ1-6
V: TRBV10-3
size: few
length: 12

CDR3: ASSQRIDSHLEKLF
J: TRBJ1-4
V: TRBV4-2
size: .
length: 14

CDR3: ASSGGGTANTEAF
J: TRBJ1-1
V: TRBV9
size: .
length: 13